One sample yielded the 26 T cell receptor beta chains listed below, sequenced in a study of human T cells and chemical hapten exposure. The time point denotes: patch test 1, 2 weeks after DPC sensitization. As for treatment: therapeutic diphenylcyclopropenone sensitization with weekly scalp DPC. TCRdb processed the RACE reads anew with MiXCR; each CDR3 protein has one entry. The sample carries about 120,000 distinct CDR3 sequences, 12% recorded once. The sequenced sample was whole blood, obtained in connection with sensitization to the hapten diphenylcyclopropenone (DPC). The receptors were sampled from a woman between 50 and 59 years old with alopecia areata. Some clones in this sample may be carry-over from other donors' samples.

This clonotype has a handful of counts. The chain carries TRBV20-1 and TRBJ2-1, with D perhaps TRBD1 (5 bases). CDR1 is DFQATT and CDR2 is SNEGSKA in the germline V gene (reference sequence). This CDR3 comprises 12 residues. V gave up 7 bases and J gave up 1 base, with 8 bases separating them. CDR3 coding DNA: TGCAGTGGACCAGGGTCCTACAATGAGCAGTTCTTC. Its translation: CSGPGSYNEQFF.

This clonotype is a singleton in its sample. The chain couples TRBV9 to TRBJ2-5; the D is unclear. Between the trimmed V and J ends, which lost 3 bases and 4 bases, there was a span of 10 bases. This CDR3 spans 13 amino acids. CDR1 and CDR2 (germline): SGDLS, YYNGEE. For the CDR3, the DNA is TGTGCCAGCAGCGCCAGGTTCGGAGAGACCCAGTACTTC. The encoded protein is CASSARFGETQYF.

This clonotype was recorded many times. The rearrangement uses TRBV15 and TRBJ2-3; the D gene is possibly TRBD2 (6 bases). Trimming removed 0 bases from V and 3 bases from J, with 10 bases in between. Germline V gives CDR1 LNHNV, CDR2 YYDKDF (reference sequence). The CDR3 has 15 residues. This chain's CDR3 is CATSRDFGSTDTQYF. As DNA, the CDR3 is TGTGCCACCAGCAGAGATTTCGGGAGTACAGATACGCAGTATTTT.

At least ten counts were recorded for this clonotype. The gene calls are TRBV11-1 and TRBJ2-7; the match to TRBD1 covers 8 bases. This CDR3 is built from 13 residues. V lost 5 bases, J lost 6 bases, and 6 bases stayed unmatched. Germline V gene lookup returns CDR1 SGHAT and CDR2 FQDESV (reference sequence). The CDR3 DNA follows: TGTGCCAGCAGCACGGACAGGGTGGGCGAGCAGTACTTC. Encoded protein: CASSTDRVGEQYF.

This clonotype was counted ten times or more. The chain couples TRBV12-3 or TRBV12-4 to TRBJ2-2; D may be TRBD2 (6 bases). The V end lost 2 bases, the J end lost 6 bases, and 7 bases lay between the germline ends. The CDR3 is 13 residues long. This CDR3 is CASSLRGSGELFF. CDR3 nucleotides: TGTGCCAGCAGTTTACGGGGGTCCGGGGAGCTGTTTTTT.

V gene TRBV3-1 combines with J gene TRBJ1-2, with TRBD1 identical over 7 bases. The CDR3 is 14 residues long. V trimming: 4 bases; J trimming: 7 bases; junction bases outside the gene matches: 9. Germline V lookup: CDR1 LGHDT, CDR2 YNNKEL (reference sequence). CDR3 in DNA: TGTGCCAGCAGCCTTCGACAGGGAGGGAGTGGCTACACCTTC. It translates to CASSLRQGGSGYTF.

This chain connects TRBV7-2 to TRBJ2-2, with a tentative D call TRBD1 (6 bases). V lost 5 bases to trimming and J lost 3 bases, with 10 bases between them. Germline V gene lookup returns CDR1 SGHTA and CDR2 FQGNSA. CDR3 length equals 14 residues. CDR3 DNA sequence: TGTGCCAGCAGCGGCACAGGGTACACCGGGGAGCTGTTTTTT. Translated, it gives CASSGTGYTGELFF.

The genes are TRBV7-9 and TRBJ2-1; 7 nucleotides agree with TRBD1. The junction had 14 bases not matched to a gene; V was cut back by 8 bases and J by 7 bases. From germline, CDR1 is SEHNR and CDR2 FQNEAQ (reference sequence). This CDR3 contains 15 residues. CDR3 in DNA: TGTGCCAGCCGCGAATACACCGGGACAGAAAATGAGCAGTTCTTC. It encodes CASREYTGTENEQFF.

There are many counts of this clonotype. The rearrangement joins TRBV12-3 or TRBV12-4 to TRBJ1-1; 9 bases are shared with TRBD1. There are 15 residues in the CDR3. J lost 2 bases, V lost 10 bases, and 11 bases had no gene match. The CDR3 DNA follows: TGTGCCACAACCAGACAGGGGGGGAAAAACACTGAAGCTTTCTTT. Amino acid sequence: CATTRQGGKNTEAFF.

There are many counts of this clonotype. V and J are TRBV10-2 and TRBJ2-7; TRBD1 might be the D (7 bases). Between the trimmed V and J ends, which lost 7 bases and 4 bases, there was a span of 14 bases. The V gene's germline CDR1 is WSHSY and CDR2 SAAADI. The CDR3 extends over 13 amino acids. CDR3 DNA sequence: TGCGCCAGCACTACACAGGGGAGGTACGAGCAGTACTTC. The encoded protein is CASTTQGRYEQYF.

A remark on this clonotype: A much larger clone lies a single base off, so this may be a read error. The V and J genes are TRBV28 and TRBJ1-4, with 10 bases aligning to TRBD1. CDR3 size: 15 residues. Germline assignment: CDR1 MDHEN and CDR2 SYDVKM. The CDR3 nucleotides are TGTGCCAGCAGCCCCGGGGGACAGGGGAATGAAAGACTGTTTTTT. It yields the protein CASSPGGQGNERLFF.

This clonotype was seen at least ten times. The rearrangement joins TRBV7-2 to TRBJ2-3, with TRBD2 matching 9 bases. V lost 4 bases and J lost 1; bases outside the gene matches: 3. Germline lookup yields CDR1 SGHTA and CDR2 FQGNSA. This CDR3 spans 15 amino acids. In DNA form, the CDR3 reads TGTGCCAGCAGCTCTAGCGGGGAGGGCACAGATACGCAGTATTTT. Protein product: CASSSSGEGTDTQYF.

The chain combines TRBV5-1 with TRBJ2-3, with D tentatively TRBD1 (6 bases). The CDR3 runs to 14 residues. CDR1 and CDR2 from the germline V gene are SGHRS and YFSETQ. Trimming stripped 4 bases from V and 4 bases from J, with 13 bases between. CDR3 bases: TGCGCCAGCAGCCCGGTACAGGGCTCAGATACGCAGTATTTT. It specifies CASSPVQGSDTQYF.

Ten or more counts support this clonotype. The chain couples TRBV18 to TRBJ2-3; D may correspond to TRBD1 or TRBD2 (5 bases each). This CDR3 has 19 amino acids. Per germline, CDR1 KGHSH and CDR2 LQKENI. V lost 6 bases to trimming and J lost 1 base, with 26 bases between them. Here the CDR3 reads CASSEGLARASGGTDTQYF. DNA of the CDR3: TGTGCCAGCTCCGAGGGTCTGGCCAGGGCATCCGGGGGCACAGATACGCAGTATTTT.

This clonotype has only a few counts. CDR3 sequence: CASSPPSLPYEQYF. The DNA for the CDR3 is TGTGCCAGCTCACCACCGTCACTCCCCTACGAGCAGTACTTC. This chain joins TRBV18 and TRBJ2-7, with unresolved D. V was cut by 0 bases and J by 2 bases, with 8 bases left in between. The CDR3 has 14 residues. Germline CDR1 KGHSH, CDR2 LQKENI.

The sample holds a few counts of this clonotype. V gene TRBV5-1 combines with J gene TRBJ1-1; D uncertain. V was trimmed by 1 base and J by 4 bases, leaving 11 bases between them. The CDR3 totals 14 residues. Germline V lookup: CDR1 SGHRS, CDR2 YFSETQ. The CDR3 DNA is TGCGCCAGCAGCTTGTCGGTTCGGGGCACTGAAGCTTTCTTT. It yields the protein CASSLSVRGTEAFF.

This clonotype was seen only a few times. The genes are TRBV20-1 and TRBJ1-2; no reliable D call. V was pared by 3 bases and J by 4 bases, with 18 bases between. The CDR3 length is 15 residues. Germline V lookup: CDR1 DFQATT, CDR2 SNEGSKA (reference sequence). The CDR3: CSASRAEAGTYGYTF. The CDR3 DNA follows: TGCAGTGCTAGTAGGGCTGAGGCAGGCACCTATGGCTACACCTTC.

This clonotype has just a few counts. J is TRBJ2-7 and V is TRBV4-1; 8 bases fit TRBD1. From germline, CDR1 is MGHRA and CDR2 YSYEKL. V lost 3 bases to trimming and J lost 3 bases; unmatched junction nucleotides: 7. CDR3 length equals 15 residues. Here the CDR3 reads CASSQQGAPLYEQYF. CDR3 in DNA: TGCGCCAGCAGCCAGCAGGGGGCTCCCCTCTACGAGCAGTACTTC.

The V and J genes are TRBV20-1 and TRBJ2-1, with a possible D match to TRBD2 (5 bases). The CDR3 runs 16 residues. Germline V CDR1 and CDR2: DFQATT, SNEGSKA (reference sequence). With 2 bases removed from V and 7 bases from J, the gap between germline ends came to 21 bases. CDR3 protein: CSARFGGTRAANEQFF. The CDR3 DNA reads TGCAGTGCTAGATTTGGAGGTACGCGGGCCGCTAATGAGCAGTTCTTC.

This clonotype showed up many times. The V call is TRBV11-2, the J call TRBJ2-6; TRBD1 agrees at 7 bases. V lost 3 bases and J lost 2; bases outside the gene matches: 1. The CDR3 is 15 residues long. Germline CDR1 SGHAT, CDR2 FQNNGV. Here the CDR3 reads CASSFQGAGANVLTF. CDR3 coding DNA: TGTGCCAGCAGCTTCCAGGGGGCTGGGGCCAACGTCCTGACTTTC.

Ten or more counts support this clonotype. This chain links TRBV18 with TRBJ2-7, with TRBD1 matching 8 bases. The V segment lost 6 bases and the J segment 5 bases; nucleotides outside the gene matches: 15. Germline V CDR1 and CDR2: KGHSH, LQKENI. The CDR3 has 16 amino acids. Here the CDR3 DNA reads TGTGCCAGCTCGCCCGACAGGGGAAGGGCCCTCCACGAGCAGTACTTC. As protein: CASSPDRGRALHEQYF. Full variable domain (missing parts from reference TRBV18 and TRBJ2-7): NAGVMQNPRHLVRRRGQEARLRCSPMKGHSHVYWYRQLPEEGLKFMVYLQKENIIDESGMPKERFSAEFPKEGPSILRIQQVVRGDSAAYFCASSPDRGRALHEQYFGPGTRLTVT.

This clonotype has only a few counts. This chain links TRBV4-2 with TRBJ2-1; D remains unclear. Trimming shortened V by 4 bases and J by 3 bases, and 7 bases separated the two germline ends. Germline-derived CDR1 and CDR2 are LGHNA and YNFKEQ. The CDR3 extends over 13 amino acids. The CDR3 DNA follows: TGTGCCAGCAGCCCATGGATCTACAATGAGCAGTTCTTC. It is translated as CASSPWIYNEQFF.

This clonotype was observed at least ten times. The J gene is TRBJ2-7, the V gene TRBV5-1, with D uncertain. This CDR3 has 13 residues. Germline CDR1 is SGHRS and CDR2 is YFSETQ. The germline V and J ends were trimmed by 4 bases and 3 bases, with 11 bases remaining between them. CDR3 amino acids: CASSPGTRYEQYF. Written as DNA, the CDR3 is TGCGCCAGCAGCCCCGGAACCCGCTACGAGCAGTACTTC.

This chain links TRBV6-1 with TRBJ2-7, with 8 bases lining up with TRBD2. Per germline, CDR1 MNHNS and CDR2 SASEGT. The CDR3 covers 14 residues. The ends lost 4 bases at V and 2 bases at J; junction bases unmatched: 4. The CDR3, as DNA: TGTGCCAGCAGTGGAGAGCGGGGGCCCTACGAGCAGTACTTC. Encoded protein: CASSGERGPYEQYF.

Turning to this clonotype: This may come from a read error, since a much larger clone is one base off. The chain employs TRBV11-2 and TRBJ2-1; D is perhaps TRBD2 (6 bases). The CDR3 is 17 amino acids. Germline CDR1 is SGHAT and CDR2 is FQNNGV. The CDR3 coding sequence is TGTGTCAGCAGCTTAGTAGTAGCGGCGAGCTCCTACAATGAGCAGTTCTTC. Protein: CVSSLVVAASSYNEQFF.

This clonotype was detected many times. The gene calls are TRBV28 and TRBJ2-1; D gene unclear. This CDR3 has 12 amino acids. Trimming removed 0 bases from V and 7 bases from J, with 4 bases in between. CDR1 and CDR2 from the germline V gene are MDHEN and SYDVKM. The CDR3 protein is CASSLWRNEQFF. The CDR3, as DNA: TGTGCCAGCAGTTTATGGCGTAATGAGCAGTTCTTC.